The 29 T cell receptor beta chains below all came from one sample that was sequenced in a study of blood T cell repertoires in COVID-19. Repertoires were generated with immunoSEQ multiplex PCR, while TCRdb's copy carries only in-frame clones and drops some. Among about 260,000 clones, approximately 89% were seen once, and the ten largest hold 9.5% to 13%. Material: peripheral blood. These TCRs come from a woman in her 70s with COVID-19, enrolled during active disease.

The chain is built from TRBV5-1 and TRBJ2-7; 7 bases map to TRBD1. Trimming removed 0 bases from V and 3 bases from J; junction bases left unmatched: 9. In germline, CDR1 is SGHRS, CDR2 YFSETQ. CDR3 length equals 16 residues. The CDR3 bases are TGCGCCAGCAGCTTGGCCCGGGACAGCCTGGTCTACGAGCAGTACTTC. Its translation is CASSLARDSLVYEQYF. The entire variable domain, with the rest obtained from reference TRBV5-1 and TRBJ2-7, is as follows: KAGVTQTPRYLIKTRGQQVTLSCSPISGHRSVSWYQQTPGQGLQFLFEYFSETQRNKGNFPGRFSGRQFSNSRSEMNVSTLELGDSALYLCASSLARDSLVYEQYFGPGTRLTVT.

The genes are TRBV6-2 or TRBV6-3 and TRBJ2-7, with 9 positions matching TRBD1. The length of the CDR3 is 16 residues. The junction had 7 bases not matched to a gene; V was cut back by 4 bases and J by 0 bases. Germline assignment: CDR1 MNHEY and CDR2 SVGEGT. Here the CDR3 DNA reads TGTGCCAGCAGTTCGGGACAGGGCCACCGCTCCTACGAGCAGTACTTC. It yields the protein CASSSGQGHRSYEQYF.

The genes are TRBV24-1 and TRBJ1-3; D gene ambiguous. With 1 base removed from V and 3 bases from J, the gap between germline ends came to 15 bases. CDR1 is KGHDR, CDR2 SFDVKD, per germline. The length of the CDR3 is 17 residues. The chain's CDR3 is CATSDFPSRGGGNTIYF. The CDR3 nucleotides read TGTGCCACCAGTGATTTTCCCTCCCGTGGCGGTGGAAACACCATATATTTT.

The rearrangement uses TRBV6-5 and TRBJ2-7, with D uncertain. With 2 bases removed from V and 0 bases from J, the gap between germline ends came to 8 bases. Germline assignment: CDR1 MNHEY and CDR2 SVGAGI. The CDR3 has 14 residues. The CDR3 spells CASSYGQFSYEQYF. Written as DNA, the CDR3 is TGTGCCAGCAGTTACGGCCAATTCTCCTACGAGCAGTACTTC.

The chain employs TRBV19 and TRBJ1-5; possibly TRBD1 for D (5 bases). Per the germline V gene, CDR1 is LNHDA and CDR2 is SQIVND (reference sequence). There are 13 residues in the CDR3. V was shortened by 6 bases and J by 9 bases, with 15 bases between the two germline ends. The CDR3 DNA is TGTGCCAGTAGCAGGGACTCCCAGGGGCCCCAGCATTTT. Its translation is CASSRDSQGPQHF.

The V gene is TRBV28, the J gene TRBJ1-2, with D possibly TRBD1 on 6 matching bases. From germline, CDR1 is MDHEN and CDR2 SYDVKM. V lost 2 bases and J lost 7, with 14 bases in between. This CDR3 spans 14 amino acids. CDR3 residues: CASSLGQGSSGYTF. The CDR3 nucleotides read TGTGCCAGCAGTTTAGGGCAGGGGTCGAGTGGCTACACCTTC.

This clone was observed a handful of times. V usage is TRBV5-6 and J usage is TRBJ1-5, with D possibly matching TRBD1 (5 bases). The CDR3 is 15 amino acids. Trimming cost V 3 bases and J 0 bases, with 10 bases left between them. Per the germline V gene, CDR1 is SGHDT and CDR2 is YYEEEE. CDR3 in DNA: TGTGCCAGCAGCTGGATGGGACTTAGCAATCAGCCCCAGCATTTT. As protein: CASSWMGLSNQPQHF.

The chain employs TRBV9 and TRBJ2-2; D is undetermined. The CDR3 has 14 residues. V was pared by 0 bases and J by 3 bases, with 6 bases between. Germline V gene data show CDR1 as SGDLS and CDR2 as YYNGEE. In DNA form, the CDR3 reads TGTGCCAGCAGCGTAGTTCCTGACACCGGGGAGCTGTTTTTT. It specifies CASSVVPDTGELFF.

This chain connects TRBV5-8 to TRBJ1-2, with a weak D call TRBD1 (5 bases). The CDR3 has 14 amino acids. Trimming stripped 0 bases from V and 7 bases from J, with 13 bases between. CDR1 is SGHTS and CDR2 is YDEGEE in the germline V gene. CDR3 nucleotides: TGTGCCAGCAGCTTGGGGACACCGGTCGGTGGCTACACCTTC. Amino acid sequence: CASSLGTPVGGYTF.

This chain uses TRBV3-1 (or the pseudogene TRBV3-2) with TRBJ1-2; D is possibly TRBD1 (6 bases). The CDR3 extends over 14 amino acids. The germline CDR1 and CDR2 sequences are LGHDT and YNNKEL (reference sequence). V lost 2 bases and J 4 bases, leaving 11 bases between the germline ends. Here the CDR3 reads CASSQIGRGYGYTF. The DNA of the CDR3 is TGTGCCAGCAGCCAAATCGGCAGGGGCTATGGCTACACCTTC.

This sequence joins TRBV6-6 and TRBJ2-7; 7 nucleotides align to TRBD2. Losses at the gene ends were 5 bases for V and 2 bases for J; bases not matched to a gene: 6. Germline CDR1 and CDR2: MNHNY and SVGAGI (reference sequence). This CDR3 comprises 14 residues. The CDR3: CASSQDGLAYEQYF. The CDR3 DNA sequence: TGTGCCAGCAGTCAAGATGGACTAGCCTACGAGCAGTACTTC.

The CDR3 is CASSQDGGSGYGYTF. The CDR3 DNA is TGCGCCAGCAGCCAAGATGGCGGCAGCGGCTATGGCTACACCTTC. The rearrangement joins TRBV4-3 to TRBJ1-2; D gene unclear. Germline-derived CDR1 and CDR2 are LGHNA and YSLEER. The germline V and J ends were trimmed by 0 bases and 4 bases, with 12 bases remaining between them. The CDR3 is 15 amino acids.

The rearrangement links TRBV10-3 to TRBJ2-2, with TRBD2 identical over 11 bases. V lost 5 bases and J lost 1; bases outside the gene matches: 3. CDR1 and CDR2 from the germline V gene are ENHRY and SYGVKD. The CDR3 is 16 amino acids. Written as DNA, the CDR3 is TGTGCCATCAGTCAGACTAGCGGGGAGAACACCGGGGAGCTGTTTTTT. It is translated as CAISQTSGENTGELFF.

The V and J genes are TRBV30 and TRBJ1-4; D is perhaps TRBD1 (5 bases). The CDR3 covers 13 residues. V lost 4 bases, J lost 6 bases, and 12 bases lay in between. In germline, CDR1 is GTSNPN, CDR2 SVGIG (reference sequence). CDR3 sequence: CAWTRPGDEKLFF. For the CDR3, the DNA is TGTGCCTGGACTCGTCCGGGGGATGAAAAACTGTTTTTT.

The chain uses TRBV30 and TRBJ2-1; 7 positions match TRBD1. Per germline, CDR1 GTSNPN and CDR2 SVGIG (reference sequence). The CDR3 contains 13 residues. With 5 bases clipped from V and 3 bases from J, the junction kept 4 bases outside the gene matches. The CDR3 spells CAWVRDSYNEQFF. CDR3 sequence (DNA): TGTGCCTGGGTTAGGGACAGCTACAATGAGCAGTTCTTC.

The CDR3 region has the DNA TGCGCCAGCACGAACCGACTAGCGGGGGGGCCCTACGAGCAGTACTTC. Translated, it gives CASTNRLAGGPYEQYF. J is TRBJ2-7 and V is TRBV5-1, with 14 bases lining up with TRBD2. This CDR3 comprises 16 residues. Germline assignment: CDR1 SGHRS and CDR2 YFSETQ. Losses at the gene ends were 6 bases for V and 2 bases for J; bases not matched to a gene: 7.

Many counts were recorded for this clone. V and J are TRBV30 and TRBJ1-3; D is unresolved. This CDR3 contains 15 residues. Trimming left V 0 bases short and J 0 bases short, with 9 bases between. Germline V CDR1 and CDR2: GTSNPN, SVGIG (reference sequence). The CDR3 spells CAWSVWAASGNTIYF. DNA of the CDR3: TGTGCCTGGAGTGTATGGGCAGCCTCTGGAAACACCATATATTTT.

The CDR3 DNA sequence: TGCGCCAGCAGCTTGGGGTACGGAGGGGTAGAGACCCAGTACTTC. It is translated as CASSLGYGGVETQYF. This chain uses TRBV5-1 with TRBJ2-5, with D possibly TRBD2 on 6 matching bases. The germline V and J ends were trimmed by 0 bases and 4 bases, with 13 bases remaining between them. The CDR3 consists of 15 residues. Looked up from germline, CDR1 is SGHRS and CDR2 is YFSETQ.

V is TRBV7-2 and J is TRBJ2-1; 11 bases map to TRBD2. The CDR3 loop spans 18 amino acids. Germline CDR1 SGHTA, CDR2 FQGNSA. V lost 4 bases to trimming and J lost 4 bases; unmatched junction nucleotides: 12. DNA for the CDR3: TGTGCCAGCAGCTACAACAGAGGGACTAGCGGAATTTACAATGAGCAGTTCTTC. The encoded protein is CASSYNRGTSGIYNEQFF.

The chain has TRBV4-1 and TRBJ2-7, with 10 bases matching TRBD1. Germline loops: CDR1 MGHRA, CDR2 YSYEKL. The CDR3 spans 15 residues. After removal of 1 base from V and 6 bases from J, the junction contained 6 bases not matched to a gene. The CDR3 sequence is CASSQVGQGGREQYF. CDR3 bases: TGCGCCAGCAGCCAAGTAGGACAGGGGGGCCGCGAGCAGTACTTC.

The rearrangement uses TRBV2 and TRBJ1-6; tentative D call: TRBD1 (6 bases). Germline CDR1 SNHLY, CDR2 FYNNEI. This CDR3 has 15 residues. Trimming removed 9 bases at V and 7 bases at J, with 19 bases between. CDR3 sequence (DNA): TGTGCCAGTCATCAAGAAGGACAGCCGAATTCACCCCTCCACTTT. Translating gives CASHQEGQPNSPLHF.

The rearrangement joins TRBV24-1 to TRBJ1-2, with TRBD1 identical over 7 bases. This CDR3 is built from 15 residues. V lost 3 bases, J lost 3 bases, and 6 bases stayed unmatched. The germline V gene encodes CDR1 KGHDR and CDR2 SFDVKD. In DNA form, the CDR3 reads TGTGCCACCAGTGATGTACAGGGGTCCCACTATGGCTACACCTTC. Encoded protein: CATSDVQGSHYGYTF.

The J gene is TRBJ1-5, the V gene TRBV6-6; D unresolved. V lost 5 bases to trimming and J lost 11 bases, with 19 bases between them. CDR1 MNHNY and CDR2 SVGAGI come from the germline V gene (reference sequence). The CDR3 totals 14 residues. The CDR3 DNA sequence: TGTGCCAGCAGTAACCGGCCCCGGGAGATGGCCCAGCATTTT. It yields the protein CASSNRPREMAQHF.

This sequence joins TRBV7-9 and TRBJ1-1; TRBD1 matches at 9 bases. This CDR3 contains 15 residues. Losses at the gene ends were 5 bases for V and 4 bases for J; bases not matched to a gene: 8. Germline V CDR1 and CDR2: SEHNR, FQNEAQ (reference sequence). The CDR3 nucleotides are TGTGCCAGCAGCCTCAACAGGGGGCTGGGCACTGAAGCTTTCTTT. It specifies CASSLNRGLGTEAFF.

CDR3 DNA: TGTGCCAGTTCGGGACTAGCCACCTACGAGCAGTACTTC. It codes for CASSGLATYEQYF. The chain is built from TRBV27 and TRBJ2-7; 9 nucleotides align to TRBD2. Germline V lookup: CDR1 MNHEY, CDR2 SMNVEV (reference sequence). The CDR3 spans 13 residues. With V trimmed by 9 bases and J by 2 bases, 5 bases remained unmatched.

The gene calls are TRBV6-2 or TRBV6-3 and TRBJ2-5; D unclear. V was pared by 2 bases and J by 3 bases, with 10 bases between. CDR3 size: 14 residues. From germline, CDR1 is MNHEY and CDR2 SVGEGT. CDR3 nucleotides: TGTGCCAGCAGTTACCCCAGGATTGAAGAGACCCAGTACTTC. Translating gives CASSYPRIEETQYF.

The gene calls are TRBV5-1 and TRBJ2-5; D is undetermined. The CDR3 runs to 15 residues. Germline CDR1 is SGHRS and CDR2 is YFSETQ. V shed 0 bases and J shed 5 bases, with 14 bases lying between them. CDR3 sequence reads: CASSLARSQVETQYF. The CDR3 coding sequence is TGCGCCAGCAGCTTGGCCCGTAGTCAGGTGGAGACCCAGTACTTC.

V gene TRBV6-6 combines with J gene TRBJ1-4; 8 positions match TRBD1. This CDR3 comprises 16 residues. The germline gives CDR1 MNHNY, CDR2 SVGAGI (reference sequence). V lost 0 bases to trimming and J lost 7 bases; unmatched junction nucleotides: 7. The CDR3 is CASSYSRQGAGEKLFF. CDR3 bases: TGTGCCAGCAGTTACTCGCGGCAGGGGGCGGGTGAAAAACTGTTTTTT.

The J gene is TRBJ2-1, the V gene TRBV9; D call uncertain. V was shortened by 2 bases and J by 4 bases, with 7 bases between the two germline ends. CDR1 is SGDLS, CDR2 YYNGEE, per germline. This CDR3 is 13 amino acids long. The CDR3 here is CASSVSGYNEQFF. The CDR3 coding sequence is TGTGCCAGCAGCGTCTCGGGTTACAATGAGCAGTTCTTC.